The rows below give T cell receptor beta chains drawn from one sample of a study of blood T cell repertoires in COVID-19. Profiling relied on immunoSEQ multiplex PCR, and the TCRdb table lists in-frame clones only, not all of them. The table has roughly 200,000 clones, around 85% seen once. Sequenced input: peripheral blood. The receptors come from a person aged 70 to 85 with COVID-19, enrolled during active disease. CDR3s leave out the opening cysteine and the closing phenylalanine or tryptophan.

j_call,cdr3_length,v_call,cdr3_aa
TRBJ2-1,11,TRBV11-2,ASSLGRTGLLF
TRBJ2-3,14,TRBV6-2/TRBV6-3,ASSYSGTGPQDTQY
TRBJ1-1,14,TRBV6-6,ASSYPPGQSNTEAF
TRBJ2-2,13,TRBV6-5,ASRTLAVNTGELF
TRBJ1-1,14,TRBV4-1,ASSQDLNRMNTEAF
TRBJ1-5,14,TRBV30,AWSTGTGISNQPQH
TRBJ2-7,10,TRBV9,ARRDSRQEQY
TRBJ2-7,14,TRBV6-2/TRBV6-3,ASSSNLLAGVYEQY
TRBJ2-7,15,TRBV28,ASSLGGWGGGSYEQY
TRBJ2-7,8,TRBV20-1,SATSYEQY
TRBJ1-1,11,TRBV19,ASSIAPYTEAF
TRBJ1-2,13,TRBV7-2,ASSLGEGLPYGYT
TRBJ2-3,12,TRBV6-6,ASLSTGNTDTQY
TRBJ1-3,12,TRBV7-9,ASSRGDSGNTIY
TRBJ1-5,12,TRBV19,ASSTINSNQPQH
TRBJ1-5,13,TRBV2,ASSESTGANQPQH
TRBJ1-2,11,TRBV11-2,ASSLFGKQGYT
TRBJ2-4,16,TRBV19,ASSPKTSGRAWANIQY
TRBJ2-1,13,TRBV2,ASSGSWGQGQEQF
TRBJ2-1,13,TRBV11-3,ASSLGRGDVDEQF
TRBJ1-2,11,TRBV5-8,ASSVTGVLGYT
TRBJ1-6,14,TRBV15,ATSRDSGERSSPLH
TRBJ2-5,14,TRBV28,ASSTGGAWLRETQY
TRBJ1-5,13,TRBV7-2,ASSLKGGSNQPQH
TRBJ1-1,13,TRBV7-9,ASTPWVVEDTEAF
TRBJ2-7,13,TRBV4-2,ASSQEAGRSYEQY
TRBJ1-3,13,TRBV10-3,AISGTGSSGNTIY
TRBJ2-2,12,TRBV19,ASNQLAGTGELF
TRBJ2-2,17,TRBV5-1,ASSLEKFGELLYTGELF
TRBJ1-2,13,TRBV7-2,ASSLDVSRNYGYT
TRBJ1-4,11,TRBV19,ASRDRGDEKLF